Presented here are 27 T cell receptor beta chains from one specimen sequenced in a study of T cells after yellow fever vaccination. TCRdb processed the 5' RACE reads anew with MiXCR; each CDR3 protein has one entry. The data contain tens of thousands of distinct CDR3 sequences, roughly 6.9% of them singletons. The specimen comprised CD8+ T cells sorted from PBMCs, sampled more than 4 days after the first yellow fever vaccination. Source of these receptors: a man aged 18-30 years who received the YFV17D yellow fever vaccine.

The rearrangement joins TRBV12-2 to TRBJ1-6. TRBV12-2 corresponds to a pseudogene. The CDR3 runs to 14 residues. The CDR3 bases are TGTGCAAGTCTCGTTATATCAGGTTATTCACCCCTCCACTTT. Protein sequence: CASLVISGYSPLHF.

V is TRBV29-1 and J is TRBJ2-5; 12 bases agree with TRBD1. V was pared by 0 bases and J by 6 bases, with 5 bases of the junction left unmatched. This CDR3 is built from 15 residues. The germline gives CDR1 SQVTM, CDR2 ANQGSEA. The CDR3 DNA follows: TGCAGCGTTGAAGAACGGGGACAGGGGGCAAAGACCCAGTACTTC. Translated: CSVEERGQGAKTQYF.

This clonotype was counted only a few times. The chain joins TRBV3-1 to TRBJ1-2; D call uncertain. There are 15 residues in the CDR3. Per the germline V gene, CDR1 is LGHDT and CDR2 is YNNKEL (reference sequence). Trimming removed 0 bases from V and 2 bases from J, with 10 bases in between. The chain's CDR3 is CASSQDPGLNYGYTF. CDR3 bases: TGTGCCAGCAGCCAAGATCCGGGTCTAAACTATGGCTACACCTTC.

This clonotype has at least ten counts. The chain carries TRBV12-3 or TRBV12-4 and TRBJ2-1; the D call may be TRBD1 or TRBD2 (6 bases each). The CDR3 runs 14 residues. The V gene lost 5 bases and the J gene lost 6 bases, with 14 bases spanning the gap. The CDR3 reads CASSRRGSSNEQFF. The CDR3 DNA sequence: TGTGCCAGCAGTAGGAGGGGGAGCAGCAATGAGCAGTTCTTC.

About this clonotype: A much larger clone is a single base away; this may be a read error. CDR3 region: CAISLAKYRDRLRETQYF. The CDR3 DNA follows: TGTGCCATCAGCTTAGCGAAGTACAGGGACAGGTTAAGGGAGACCCAGTACTTC. This chain connects TRBV7-2 to TRBJ2-5, with 8 bases matching TRBD1. The CDR3 extends over 18 amino acids. Germline V gene sequence: CDR1 SGHTA, CDR2 FQGNSA.

The chain couples TRBV20-1 to TRBJ1-2, with D tentatively TRBD1 (5 bases). The germline V gene encodes CDR1 DFQATT and CDR2 SNEGSKA (reference sequence). V lost 5 bases, J lost 4 bases, and 17 bases lay in between. CDR3 length: 14 residues. The CDR3 spells CSAALRGVGYGYTF. In DNA, the CDR3 is TGCAGTGCTGCCTTACGAGGGGTGGGCTATGGCTACACCTTC.

This clonotype appeared a few times. The chain's CDR3 is CASSKGEGYEQYF. The CDR3 DNA is TGCGCCAGCAGCAAAGGGGAAGGTTACGAGCAGTACTTC. The chain joins TRBV4-1 to TRBJ2-7; D possibly corresponds to TRBD1 (5 bases). Trimming pared 5 bases from V and 4 bases from J, leaving 12 bases between. This CDR3 spans 13 amino acids. The germline CDR1 and CDR2 sequences are MGHRA and YSYEKL.

The table lists this clonotype with a few counts. The chain is built from TRBV7-9 and TRBJ1-6; D is ambiguous. The CDR3 sequence is 15 residues long. V lost 5 bases and J lost 8, with 16 bases in between. CDR1 and CDR2 from the germline V gene are SEHNR and FQNEAQ (reference sequence). This chain's CDR3 is CASSPSRVGDSPLHF. The CDR3 DNA reads TGTGCCAGCAGCCCCTCTCGGGTGGGAGATTCACCCCTCCACTTT.

The chain uses TRBV15 and TRBJ2-1, with 10 bases lining up with TRBD2. CDR3 length equals 16 residues. With V trimmed by 1 base and J by 5 bases, 5 bases remained unmatched. The germline V gene encodes CDR1 LNHNV and CDR2 YYDKDF (reference sequence). CDR3 coding DNA: TGTGCCACCAGCAGAGGAATAGCGGGGGGTCACAATGAGCAGTTCTTC. Its translation: CATSRGIAGGHNEQFF. The variable domain in full, completed from reference TRBV15 and TRBJ2-1, reads DAMVIQNPRYQVTQFGKPVTLSCSQTLNHNVMYWYQQKSSQAPKLLFHYYDKDFNNEADTPDNFQSRRPNTSFCFLDIRSPGLGDTAMYLCATSRGIAGGHNEQFFGPGTRLTVL.

The chain has TRBV18 and TRBJ2-7, with a weak D call TRBD1 (6 bases). This CDR3 spans 16 amino acids. Germline V gives CDR1 KGHSH, CDR2 LQKENI. V lost 2 bases and J lost 0, with 14 bases in between. The CDR3 loop is CASSPSQGLTSYEQYF. The CDR3, as DNA: TGTGCCAGCTCACCATCACAGGGCCTAACCTCCTACGAGCAGTACTTC.

This clonotype was recorded many times. V usage is TRBV10-2 and J usage is TRBJ2-7; D remains ambiguous. Germline CDR1 WSHSY, CDR2 SAAADI. V gave up 3 bases and J gave up 6 bases, with 6 bases separating them. This CDR3 has 11 residues. Here the CDR3 reads CASSEGSEQYV. The CDR3 nucleotides read TGCGCCAGCAGTGAAGGTAGCGAGCAGTACGTC.

This clonotype was seen ten or more times. This chain connects TRBV9 to TRBJ1-1; 7 bases fit TRBD1. Looked up from germline, CDR1 is SGDLS and CDR2 is YYNGEE. The CDR3 is 16 residues long. The V segment lost 0 bases and the J segment 5 bases; nucleotides outside the gene matches: 10. The CDR3 DNA follows: TGTGCCAGCAGCGTAGGGACCCTAGTCAGGGGGACTGAAGCTTTCTTT. It encodes CASSVGTLVRGTEAFF.

The V call is TRBV4-3, the J call TRBJ1-4; D is perhaps TRBD1 (5 bases). Per germline, CDR1 LGHNA and CDR2 YSLEER. V gave up 0 bases and J gave up 1 base, with 9 bases separating them. The CDR3 length is 16 residues. The CDR3 here is CASSQEYGGTNEKLFF. CDR3 coding DNA: TGCGCCAGCAGCCAAGAATACGGGGGAACTAATGAAAAACTGTTTTTT.

CDR3 amino acids: CASSHVDSYGYTF. The CDR3 bases are TGTGCCAGCAGCCACGTGGATAGTTATGGCTACACCTTC. V usage is TRBV7-2 and J usage is TRBJ1-2, with D unclear. CDR3 length: 13 amino acids. With 5 bases removed from V and 5 bases from J, the gap between germline ends came to 12 bases. Germline V CDR1 and CDR2: SGHTA, FQGNSA. The variable domain in full, completed from reference TRBV7-2 and TRBJ1-2, reads GAGVSQSPSNKVTEKGKDVELRCDPISGHTALYWYRQSLGQGLEFLIYFQGNSAPDKSGLPSDRFSAERTGGSVSTLTIQRTQQEDSAVYLCASSHVDSYGYTFGSGTRLTVV.

This clonotype has more than one count but fewer than ten. The chain carries TRBV7-9 and TRBJ2-2, with D maybe TRBD2 (5 bases). Germline CDR1 SEHNR, CDR2 FQNEAQ (reference sequence). V lost 7 bases and J 4 bases, leaving 19 bases between the germline ends. This CDR3 region has 16 residues. The CDR3 DNA sequence: TGTGCCAGCACCCCCCCTATCCCGGGGTCCACCGGGGAGCTGTTTTTT. This sequence encodes CASTPPIPGSTGELFF.

The V call is TRBV21-1, the J call TRBJ1-5; TRBD1 is taken as the D call from the table, unchecked against the DNA. TRBV21-1 is annotated as a pseudogene. This CDR3 contains 14 residues. CDR3 in amino acids: CASNRQGVSQPQHF. The DNA of the CDR3 is TGTGCCAGCAACCGACAGGGGGTCAGCCAGCCCCAGCATTTT.

The chain employs TRBV4-1 and TRBJ2-7; 9 bases map to TRBD1. The V gene's germline CDR1 is MGHRA and CDR2 YSYEKL. With V trimmed by 1 base and J by 6 bases, 7 bases remained unmatched. This CDR3 contains 15 residues. CDR3 residues: CASSQVVGQGPEQYF. CDR3 coding DNA: TGCGCCAGCAGCCAAGTGGTGGGACAGGGCCCCGAGCAGTACTTC.

This clonotype was recorded many times. The chain employs TRBV30 and TRBJ1-3; D gene unclear. The germline CDR1 and CDR2 sequences are GTSNPN and SVGIG (reference sequence). The CDR3 is 15 residues long. Deletions cut 2 bases from V and 0 bases from J, with 11 bases between. CDR3 protein: CAWSLTASSGNTIYF. DNA for the CDR3: TGTGCCTGGAGTTTAACAGCGAGCTCTGGAAACACCATATATTTT. Using reference TRBV30 and TRBJ1-3 for the parts outside the CDR3, the full variable domain is SQTIHQWPATLVQPVGSPLSLECTVEGTSNPNLYWYRQAAGRGLQLLFYSVGIGQISSEVPQNLSASRPQDRQFILSSKKLLLSDSGFYLCAWSLTASSGNTIYFGEGSWLTVV.

This sequence joins TRBV3-1 and TRBJ2-5, with 10 bases identical to TRBD1. Germline V gene sequence: CDR1 LGHDT, CDR2 YNNKEL (reference sequence). The V and J ends lost 3 bases and 3 bases, in that order; junction bases with no gene match: 7. This CDR3 has 16 amino acids. The CDR3, as DNA: TGTGCCAGCAGCCATGACCCGGGACAGGGGAAAGAGACCCAGTACTTC. This encodes CASSHDPGQGKETQYF.

DNA for the CDR3: TGTGCCAGCAGCTTCGGGGCTGGAAACACCATATATTTT. It specifies CASSFGAGNTIYF. The V and J genes are TRBV11-2 and TRBJ1-3; no definite D call. Trimming cost V 3 bases and J 2 bases, with 5 bases left between them. The CDR3 is 13 residues long. CDR1 is SGHAT, CDR2 FQNNGV, per germline. The full variable domain, with the rest looked up from reference TRBV11-2 and TRBJ1-3, is EAGVAQSPRYKIIEKRQSVAFWCNPISGHATLYWYQQILGQGPKLLIQFQNNGVVDDSQLPKDRFSAERLKGVDSTLKIQPAKLEDSAVYLCASSFGAGNTIYFGEGSWLTVV.

This clonotype was counted at least ten times. CDR3 protein: CASSFGHGPYEQYV. CDR3 coding DNA: TGTGCCAGCAGCTTCGGGCACGGACCTTACGAGCAGTACGTC. The chain joins TRBV11-2 to TRBJ2-7; unclear D gene. Germline V gene sequence: CDR1 SGHAT, CDR2 FQNNGV. This CDR3 region has 14 residues. The V and J ends lost 3 bases and 4 bases respectively, with 13 bases between them.

V usage is TRBV19 and J usage is TRBJ2-3, with 8 nucleotides matching TRBD1. Germline CDR1 is LNHDA and CDR2 is SQIVND (reference sequence). CDR3 size: 16 residues. The V and J ends lost 4 bases and 3 bases, in that order; junction bases with no gene match: 9. For the CDR3, the DNA is TGTGCCAGTAGTACTCTTGACAGGGGTGGTACAGATACGCAGTATTTT. This gives the protein CASSTLDRGGTDTQYF. Combining the CDR3 with reference TRBV19 and TRBJ2-3 gives the whole variable domain DGGITQSPKYLFRKEGQNVTLSCEQNLNHDAMYWYRQDPGQGLRLIYYSQIVNDFQKGDIAEGYSVSREKKESFPLTVTSAQKNPTAFYLCASSTLDRGGTDTQYFGPGTRLTVL.

This clonotype was seen a handful of times. A read error may account for a junction end that differs from germline. The V call is TRBV7-2, the J call TRBJ2-1; TRBD1 is a possible D gene (6 bases). The CDR3 length is 16 residues. CDR1 and CDR2 from the germline V gene are SGHTA and FQGNSA. The CDR3 DNA reads TGTGCCAGCAGCTTAGCGCAGGGGTATTCCTCCAATGAGCAGTTCTTC. Protein product: CASSLAQGYSSNEQFF.

The rearrangement joins TRBV25-1 to TRBJ2-5; tentative D call: TRBD2 (6 bases). From germline, CDR1 is MGHDK and CDR2 SYGVNS. V was clipped by 1 base and J by 0 bases, with 6 bases between them. CDR3 length: 14 amino acids. The CDR3: CASSELADQETQYF. CDR3 sequence (DNA): TGTGCCAGCAGTGAATTAGCGGACCAAGAGACCCAGTACTTC.

This clonotype was seen repeatedly, ten times or more. The chain joins TRBV4-3 to TRBJ2-5; 8 positions agree with TRBD2. Germline CDR1 LGHNA, CDR2 YSLEER. This CDR3 is built from 17 residues. J lost 3 bases, V lost 4 bases, and 13 bases had no gene match. The CDR3 DNA reads as TGCGCCAGCAGCCTTGAAATAGCGGGGACTTTAGAAGAGACCCAGTACTTC. Translating gives CASSLEIAGTLEETQYF.

This clonotype was seen more than once but under ten times. The chain has TRBV9 and TRBJ1-3, with a weak D call TRBD1 (5 bases). CDR1 and CDR2 (germline): SGDLS, YYNGEE. Trimming took 0 bases from V and 3 from J, leaving 10 bases between them. The CDR3 totals 15 residues. This CDR3 is CASSVEGDVGNTIYF. The CDR3 region has the DNA TGTGCCAGCAGCGTAGAAGGGGATGTTGGAAACACCATATATTTT.

V gene TRBV7-2 combines with J gene TRBJ2-7; 7 nucleotides align to TRBD1. V gave up 6 bases and J gave up 5 bases; unmatched junction bases: 13. Germline CDR1 reads SGHTA; CDR2 reads FQGNSA. CDR3 length: 15 residues. The CDR3 sequence: CASSSRPDRVHEQYF. CDR3 sequence (DNA): TGTGCCAGCAGTTCCCGACCCGACAGGGTCCACGAGCAGTACTTC. The entire variable domain, with the rest obtained from reference TRBV7-2 and TRBJ2-7, is as follows: GAGVSQSPSNKVTEKGKDVELRCDPISGHTALYWYRQSLGQGLEFLIYFQGNSAPDKSGLPSDRFSAERTGGSVSTLTIQRTQQEDSAVYLCASSSRPDRVHEQYFGPGTRLTVT.